This T cell receptor beta chain was recorded in a study of T cells in tuberculosis. Overall study context: CD1B tetramers identified T cells specific for mycobacterial lipid GMM. In South Africa, adults with active tuberculosis were compared with IGRA-negative and latently infected IGRA-positive adolescents.

There are a few counts of this clone. Its antigen remains unidentified. The CDR3 is 14 residues long. CDR1 is SNHLY, CDR2 FYNNEI, per germline. V lost 6 bases and J lost 6, with 14 bases in between. Produced via immunoSEQ multiplex PCR; TCRdb's table is partial and in-frame only. The table has about 29,000 clones, around 89% seen once. Study-wide results and caveats: GMM-specific TCRs were nearer to active tuberculosis alpha repertoires, suggesting expansion. Smaller alpha distances in active tuberculosis partly reflected shorter CDR3-alpha lengths.

This clonotype originated in a donor aged 10 to 29 with latent tuberculosis or without tuberculosis infection. The material sequenced was PBMCs. The chain joins TRBV2 to TRBJ2-2; D is ambiguous. This CDR3 is CASRLIPPPGELFF. CDR3 sequence (DNA): TGTGCCAGCAGACTTATACCACCACCCGGGGAGCTGTTTTTT.